The present TCR beta chain was sequenced within a study of vaccination and CD4 T cells after COVID-19. Study information: Among convalescent patients, a few were sampled at day 14 and at days 161 to 241 post-vaccination.

The Oncomine TCR Beta short-read assay sequenced DNA from cultured CD4+ T cells. Using its own MiXCR run on the PCR reads, TCRdb lists one record per CDR3 protein. The sample includes about 23,000 distinct CDR3 sequences, under 40% of them seen just once. This clonotype was counted between two and nine times. The antigen is unknown. Time point given: late sampling 161 to 241 days after vaccination in a few convalescent patients. Treatment reported: approximately 9-day PBMC culture with coronavirus spike peptide pools or control peptides (ViraFEST assay). Convalescent patients tested SARS-CoV-2 PCR positive from March to December 2020, before Alpha, Beta and Delta emerged. Days 3 and 7 were when half the medium was replaced with fresh IL-2 medium. Germline V gene sequence: CDR1 SEHNR, CDR2 FQNEAQ (reference sequence). CDR3 length: 14 amino acids. Trimming left V 2 bases short and J 4 bases short, with 10 bases between.

Study-level findings and limits: In convalescent patients, a median roughly 86% of post-vaccine SARS-CoV-2-reactive clones appeared only after vaccination.

The sequence was obtained from a human donor who had recovered from COVID-19. Source: CD4+ T cells from blood, cultured in vitro, taken about 7 months after SARS-CoV-2 vaccination. The gene calls are TRBV7-9 and TRBJ2-3; perhaps TRBD2 as D (6 bases). The CDR3: CASSLHGGADTQYF. The CDR3 DNA follows: TGTGCCAGCAGCTTACATGGAGGGGCAGATACGCAGTATTTT.